This entry describes one TCR beta chain. Its antigen is still unknown. The data originate from a study of beta chain features in type 1 diabetes. The CDR3 spans 12 residues. Deletions cut 4 bases from V and 4 bases from J, with 8 bases between. Germline V lookup: CDR1 SGHNT, CDR2 YYREEE (reference sequence). The isolated RNA, all of it, was reverse transcribed, so expressed TCRB transcripts were what got sequenced. Data came from immunoSEQ multiplex PCR; TCRdb stores just in-frame clones and leaves some out. Among around 240,000 clones listed, 9.6% were seen once. General observations from the study: Patients' naive, central memory and Treg TCRB repertoires seemed closer to one another than those of healthy donors. PCR may have favored shorter templates equally in patients and controls.

Sequencing used naive CD4+ T cells from blood. The rearrangement links TRBV5-4 to TRBJ1-1; D unresolved. This sequence originates from a woman aged 18 to 35 in good health. The CDR3 loop reads CASSGRSTEAFF. CDR3 coding DNA: TGTGCCAGCAGCGGCCGAAGCACTGAAGCTTTCTTT.